The next 5 T cell receptor beta chains were all read from a single sample in a study of OX40 agonist ivuxolimab in advanced cancers. Here immunoSEQ multiplex PCR was the method, and the copy in TCRdb shows in-frame clones only, minus some. This table holds roughly 56,000 clones, about 88% found once. Sequencing used CD4+ or CD8+ T cells sorted from blood, obtained in a trial of the OX40 agonist ivuxolimab. All receptors come from an adult with an advanced solid tumor such as melanoma, head and neck, liver or kidney cancer.

The chain employs TRBV7-8 and TRBJ2-7, with D possibly being TRBD2 (6 bases). CDR1 and CDR2 (germline): SGHVS, FQNEAQ. Trimming cost V 1 base and J 4 bases, with 11 bases left between them. This CDR3 is built from 14 residues. The CDR3 DNA reads TGTGCCAGCAGCTTAGTAGGGACTCATTACGAGCAGTACTTC. Its translation: CASSLVGTHYEQYF.

V usage is TRBV7-2 and J usage is TRBJ2-4; D perhaps matches TRBD1 (6 bases). The CDR3 is made up of 17 amino acids. Germline V CDR1 and CDR2: SGHTA, FQGNSA. V lost 1 base and J 0 bases, leaving 13 bases between the germline ends. The DNA for the CDR3 is TGTGCCAGCAGCTTAGGAGGCAGGGGTCTAGCCAAAAACATTCAGTACTTC. It is translated as CASSLGGRGLAKNIQYF.

The chain employs TRBV13 and TRBJ2-3; 7 bases agree with TRBD1. Unmatched junction bases numbered 9, after V lost 6 bases and J lost 6 bases. Germline assignment: CDR1 PRHDT and CDR2 FYEKMQ (reference sequence). The CDR3 consists of 14 residues. The DNA of the CDR3 is TGTGCCAGCAGTCTTACCAGGGGGTATGATACGCAGTATTTT. It codes for CASSLTRGYDTQYF.

The rearrangement uses TRBV6-5 and TRBJ1-2; D might be TRBD1 (5 bases). V was shortened by 0 bases and J by 4 bases, with 12 bases between the two germline ends. This CDR3 contains 15 residues. Germline CDR1 MNHEY, CDR2 SVGAGI. The chain's CDR3 is CASSYSGSGGYGYTF. Written as DNA, the CDR3 is TGTGCCAGCAGTTACTCGGGATCGGGGGGCTATGGCTACACCTTC.

This chain links TRBV5-1 with TRBJ2-2; no clear D. V was trimmed by 7 bases and J by 2 bases, leaving 6 bases between them. This CDR3 region has 12 residues. The germline V gene encodes CDR1 SGHRS and CDR2 YFSETQ. The CDR3 loop is CASPGNTGELFF. CDR3 nucleotide sequence: TGCGCCAGCCCCGGTAACACCGGGGAGCTGTTTTTT.